These T cell receptor beta chains were read from a single sample in a study of CD8 T cells in Susac syndrome. TCRdb reanalysed the immunoSEQ multiplex PCR reads using MiXCR and keeps one entry per CDR3 protein. The data hold about 300,000 distinct CDR3 sequences, with 90% to 95% observed a single time. Sequenced: CD4+ T cells from PBMCs. These receptors were taken from a human donor with multiple sclerosis. Both conserved end residues are part of each CDR3. Fields, in order: clone size, V gene, D gene, J gene, CDR3 protein, CDR3 DNA. The D gene is left open where the match is weak. Clone size is given for some rows only: seen once, a few or many times, or a class if the clone is expanded.

>-|TRBV24-1|TRBD1|TRBJ1-2
CATSVSGTGANYGYTF
TGTGCCACCAGTGTGAGCGGGACAGGGGCCAACTATGGCTACACCTTC
>-|TRBV15|-|TRBJ1-2
CATSRRGKGDGYTF
TGTGCCACCAGCCGAAGGGGAAAGGGCGATGGCTACACCTTC
>-|TRBV20-1|-|TRBJ1-2
CSARVPYGYTF
TGCAGTGCTAGAGTACCATATGGCTACACCTTC
>-|TRBV28|TRBD1|TRBJ2-7
CASNPGPGGSSYEQYF
TGTGCCAGCAACCCCGGTCCAGGGGGCAGCTCCTACGAGCAGTACTTC
>-|TRBV6-1|-|TRBJ2-5
CASSQNTGYGETQYF
TGTGCCAGCAGCCAAAATACAGGGTATGGGGAGACCCAGTACTTC
>-|TRBV30|TRBD2|TRBJ2-1
CAWTPTSASGSEQFF
TGTGCCTGGACTCCGACTAGCGCCTCTGGGAGTGAGCAGTTCTTC
>-|TRBV2|-|TRBJ1-3
CASSIGVIDGNTIYF
TGTGCCAGCAGTATTGGGGTTATCGACGGAAACACCATATATTTT
>few|TRBV5-1|-|TRBJ1-1
CASSWGQNTEAFF
TGTGCCAGCAGCTGGGGGCAGAACACTGAAGCTTTCTTT
>-|TRBV2|-|TRBJ2-2
CASSGELVSGELFF
TGTGCCAGCAGTGGAGAGCTAGTCAGCGGGGAGCTGTTTTTT
>-|TRBV6-5|-|TRBJ1-3
CASRQLNSGNTIYF
TGTGCCAGCAGACAACTGAACTCTGGAAACACCATATATTTT
>-|TRBV7-8|TRBD1|TRBJ1-2
CASSPRTGDGYTF
TGTGCCAGCAGCCCGCGGACAGGGGATGGCTACACCTTC
>-|TRBV12-3/TRBV12-4|TRBD1|TRBJ1-2
CASSLAVGTGGGYFGYTF
TGTGCCAGCAGTTTAGCCGTAGGGACAGGTGGGGGCTATTTTGGCTACACCTTC
>-|TRBV7-8|-|TRBJ1-2
CASSLGLQGGYGYTF
TGTGCCAGCAGCTTAGGGTTACAGGGCGGCTATGGCTACACCTTC
>-|TRBV11-2|-|TRBJ1-3
CASSPRVTTSAPSGNTIYF
TGTGCCAGCAGCCCCCGGGTGACGACTTCGGCCCCCTCTGGAAACACCATATATTTT
>once|TRBV19|-|TRBJ1-2
CASSMADYGYTF
TGTGCCAGTAGTATGGCGGACTATGGCTACACCTTC
>-|TRBV19|-|TRBJ1-6
CASRNRNNSPLHF
TGTGCCAGTAGGAACAGGAATAATTCACCCCTCCACTTT
>-|TRBV3-1|TRBD1|TRBJ1-1
CASGGTGGGTEAFF
TGTGCCAGCGGGGGGACAGGGGGTGGCACTGAAGCTTTCTTT
>-|TRBV29-1|-|TRBJ2-3
CSVEGSDTQYF
TGCAGCGTTGAAGGTTCAGATACGCAGTATTTT
>-|TRBV12-3/TRBV12-4|-|TRBJ2-5
CASSLAGGGTQYF
TGTGCCAGCAGTTTAGCAGGGGGTGGGACCCAGTACTTC
>-|TRBV6-6|TRBD1|TRBJ2-3
CASRRDRDTDTQYF
TGTGCCAGCAGACGGGACAGGGACACAGATACGCAGTATTTT
>-|TRBV20-1|TRBD2|TRBJ2-7
CSGGLGHEQYF
TGCAGTGGAGGACTAGGCCACGAGCAGTACTTC
>-|TRBV20-1|TRBD1|TRBJ1-1
CSARDDRGENTEAFF
TGCAGTGCTAGAGACGACAGGGGAGAGAACACTGAAGCTTTCTTT
>-|TRBV20-1|-|TRBJ1-2
CSAFTGKNYGYTF
TGCAGTGCTTTTACAGGGAAGAACTATGGCTACACCTTC
>-|TRBV7-2|-|TRBJ2-3
CASSLAGSQAPDTQYF
TGTGCCAGCAGCTTAGCGGGGTCCCAGGCACCAGATACGCAGTATTTT
>-|TRBV6-6|-|TRBJ1-5
CASSYRRARDQPQHF
TGTGCCAGCAGTTACCGGCGTGCAAGGGATCAGCCCCAGCATTTT
>-|TRBV29-1|-|TRBJ2-7
CSVGPAVGEQYF
TGCAGCGTTGGCCCTGCGGTGGGAGAGCAGTACTTC
>-|TRBV4-3|-|TRBJ1-1
CASSRDQDTEAFF
TGCGCCAGCAGCCGGGACCAGGACACTGAAGCTTTCTTT
>-|TRBV11-1|-|TRBJ1-1
CASSPHQVNTEAFF
TGTGCCAGCAGCCCGCATCAGGTGAACACTGAAGCTTTCTTT
>-|TRBV19|-|TRBJ1-5
CASSPAGAQPQHF
TGTGCCAGTAGTCCCGCGGGGGCTCAGCCCCAGCATTTT
>-|TRBV11-1|-|TRBJ1-1
CASSSPGAVSNTEAFF
TGTGCCAGCAGCTCACCAGGGGCAGTCTCCAACACTGAAGCTTTCTTT
>-|TRBV2|TRBD2|TRBJ2-3
CASRARTSGVPDTQYF
TGTGCCAGCAGAGCCCGGACTAGCGGGGTCCCAGATACGCAGTATTTT
>-|TRBV19|TRBD1|TRBJ1-1
CASSIGGQMNTEAFF
TGTGCCAGTAGTATAGGGGGACAGATGAACACTGAAGCTTTCTTT
>-|TRBV5-8|-|TRBJ1-2
CASSQRGQRGYTF
TGTGCCAGCAGCCAACGGGGACAAAGGGGCTACACCTTC
>-|TRBV6-5|-|TRBJ1-6
CASSLEGRRDNSPLHF
TGTGCCAGCAGTTTAGAGGGGCGAAGGGATAATTCACCCCTCCACTTT
>-|TRBV9|-|TRBJ2-1
CASSVGGGSSEDEQFF
TGTGCCAGCAGCGTAGGAGGAGGGTCCTCTGAGGATGAGCAGTTCTTC
>-|TRBV5-6|-|TRBJ1-1
CASSSGLMNTEAFF
TGTGCCAGCAGCTCGGGACTCATGAACACTGAAGCTTTCTTT
>-|TRBV7-8|-|TRBJ2-1
CASSSVGLGGVNEQFF
TGTGCCAGCAGCTCTGTGGGGCTAGGGGGGGTCAATGAGCAGTTCTTC
>once|TRBV30|TRBD1|TRBJ2-3
CAGRQGVDTQYF
TGTGCCGGTAGACAGGGCGTAGATACGCAGTATTTT
>-|TRBV11-2|-|TRBJ2-1
CASSLSLDYEQFF
TGTGCCAGCAGCTTATCTCTAGATTATGAGCAGTTCTTC
>once|TRBV12-3/TRBV12-4|TRBD2|TRBJ2-7
CASSLLAGVSEQYF
TGTGCCAGCAGTTTACTCGCGGGAGTGTCCGAGCAGTACTTC
>-|TRBV20-1|-|TRBJ1-5
CSARLGRNQPQHF
TGCAGTGCTAGATTGGGCAGAAATCAGCCCCAGCATTTT
>-|TRBV13|TRBD2|TRBJ2-1
CASSLPAGVRRNEQFF
TGTGCCAGCAGCTTGCCAGCGGGGGTTCGGAGAAATGAGCAGTTCTTC
>-|TRBV11-3|TRBD2|TRBJ2-5
CASSLVGGGTGETQYF
TGTGCCAGCAGCTTAGTCGGCGGGGGGACGGGAGAGACCCAGTACTTC
>-|TRBV19|TRBD1|TRBJ2-5
CASSLQGGLWETQYF
TGTGCCAGTAGTCTACAGGGGGGCCTCTGGGAGACCCAGTACTTC
>-|TRBV5-4|TRBD2|TRBJ2-3
CASNLGLAGADTQYF
TGTGCCAGCAACCTGGGACTAGCGGGAGCAGATACGCAGTATTTT